This entry describes one T cell receptor beta chain. Its binding antigen is unknown. There are no base qualities to consult, and no much larger clone falls within one base. Per the publication, the time point label means: baseline before first vaccination. The vaccinee samples were drawn from two UK trials, COV001 and COV002, one of which was a single-blind randomized controlled phase 2/3 trial testing AZD1222 (ChAdOx1 nCoV-19) in healthy adults. For TCRbeta chain sequencing, PBMC samples from trial participants were taken at day 0 and at day 28 after the second dose. The CDR3 regions of human TCRbeta chains were analyzed by immunosequencing. From the authors' description of their analysis: Repertoire TCRs were matched against a reference library of SARS-CoV-2-specific TCRs generated with the MIRA antigen-specificity platform. Breadth meant the fraction of unique TCRs that were SARS-CoV-2-associated, whereas depth meant the fraction of total T cells that were SARS-CoV-2-associated. Using the MIRA data, every spike-specific TCR was mapped to the spike region that the TCR reacted to and assigned to either a CD4 or a CD8 class. Log10-transformed breadth and depth values were compared by one-way ANOVA with Sidak's multiple comparisons tests. The immuneACCESS repertoire file appears here via TCRdb, limited to in-frame rearrangements. These files lack a portion of the clones; in checked studies, under half of the deficit traces to unresolved V genes, and the cause of the others is not known. D and trimming were read from the DNA, whereas the V and J calls and clone size are those reported in that table. Within this sample are tens of thousands of clones, with over 75% of them counted one time only. The top ten clones comprise roughly 17% of the sample.

This specimen belongs to a study of T cell responses to AZD1222 COVID-19 vaccine (TCRdb year 2021). Looking at the study overall: AZD1222 recipients with second doses at about 4 weeks or about 12 weeks were pooled, because spike-specific TCR depth and breadth did not differ between schedules. TCR sequencing was performed for roughly 250 trial participants, of whom around 210 were given two doses of AZD1222 and approximately 25 were given two doses of MenACWY control vaccine. Trial participants were enrolled by age into 18-55, 56-69 and 70-plus year subgroups, with about 150, 27 and 61 TCR-sequenced participants respectively. General conclusions and limits of the study: After two AZD1222 doses, both the breadth and the depth of spike-specific TCRs were significantly higher than at day 0 and than in MenACWY recipients. The 56-69-year group was small, and its depth increase did not reach significance, likely because of low power. Most participants were white British and females outnumbered males, and the authors suggested that clonal diversity may have been underestimated. The whole spike protein was spanned by vaccine-associated CD4 TCRs, and dominant responses were seen in regions 160-218 and 743-854. Conclusions about previously exposed vaccinees were limited because only a handful of AZD1222 recipients were SARS-CoV-2 seropositive at baseline. Reportedly, close to half of the unique spike-specific TCRs recognized epitopes lying outside the regions that are mutated in the B.1.351 and B.1.1.7 variants. No day 14 peak-response samples were available, so repertoires were characterized only after the peak T cell response.

Sequenced here: peripheral blood, sampled on day 0 of AZD1222 vaccination. The receptor was isolated from an adult in good health.

The nucleotide sequence reads as follows: TGTGCCAGTAGTACCCCGACAGGGGGTAGCTCGAGTGGCTACACCTTC. Its amino acids are CASSTPTGGSSSGYTF. In this chain, TRBV19 is recombined with TRBJ1-2, and 9 junctional nucleotides match TRBD1. At the junction V is shortened by 4 bases and J by 7 bases; bases outside the gene matches: 13. Sequences LNHDA (CDR1) and SQIVND (CDR2) are obtained from the germline V gene (reference sequence). The CDR3 contains 16 residues, cysteine and phenylalanine counted. Of the read, only the CDR3 DNA is kept; its 48 bases are in frame from base 1.